This T cell receptor (beta chain) came from a study of blood T cell repertoires in COVID-19. Produced via immunoSEQ multiplex PCR; TCRdb's table is partial and in-frame only. Of some 150,000 clones in the sample, less than 85% are singletons; the top ten hold 8.8%. Sequencing input: peripheral blood. This TCR was recovered from a woman over 75 in a cohort sampled during active or convalescent COVID-19.

CDR3 nucleotides: TGTGCCAGCAGCATGGGACAGGGAAGCCACGAGCAGTACGTC. Translation: CASSMGQGSHEQYV. The chain couples TRBV21-1 to TRBJ2-7; TRBD1, the table's D call, was not compared with the DNA. TRBV21-1 is shown as a pseudogene. The CDR3 is 14 amino acids.